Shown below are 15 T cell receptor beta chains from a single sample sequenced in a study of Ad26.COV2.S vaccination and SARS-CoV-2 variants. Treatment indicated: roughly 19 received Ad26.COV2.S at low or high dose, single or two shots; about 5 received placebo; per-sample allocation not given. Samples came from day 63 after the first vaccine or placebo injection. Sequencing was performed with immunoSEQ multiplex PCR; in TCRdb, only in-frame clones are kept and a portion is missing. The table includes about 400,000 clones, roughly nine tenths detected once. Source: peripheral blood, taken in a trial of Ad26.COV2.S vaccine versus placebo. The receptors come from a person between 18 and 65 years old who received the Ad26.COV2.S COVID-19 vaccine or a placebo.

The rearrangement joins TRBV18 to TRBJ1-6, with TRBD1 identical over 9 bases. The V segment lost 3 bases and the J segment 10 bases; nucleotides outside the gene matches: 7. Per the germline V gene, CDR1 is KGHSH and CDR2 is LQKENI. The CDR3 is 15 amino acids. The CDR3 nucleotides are TGTGCCAGCTCACCGGGGCCGGGACAGGGATCACCCCTCCACTTT. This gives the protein CASSPGPGQGSPLHF.

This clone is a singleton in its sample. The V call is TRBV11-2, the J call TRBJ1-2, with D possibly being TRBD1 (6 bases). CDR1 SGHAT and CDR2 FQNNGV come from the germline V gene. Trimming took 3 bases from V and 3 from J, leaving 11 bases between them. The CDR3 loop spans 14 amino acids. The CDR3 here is CASSFPGVYYGYTF. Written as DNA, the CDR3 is TGTGCCAGCAGCTTCCCAGGGGTTTACTATGGCTACACCTTC.

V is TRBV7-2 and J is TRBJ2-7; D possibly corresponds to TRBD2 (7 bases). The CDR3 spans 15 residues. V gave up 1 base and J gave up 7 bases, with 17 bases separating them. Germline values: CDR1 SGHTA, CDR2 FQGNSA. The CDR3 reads CASSLVLAGALEQYF. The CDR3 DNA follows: TGTGCCAGCAGCTTAGTCCTGGCGGGGGCGCTTGAGCAGTACTTC.

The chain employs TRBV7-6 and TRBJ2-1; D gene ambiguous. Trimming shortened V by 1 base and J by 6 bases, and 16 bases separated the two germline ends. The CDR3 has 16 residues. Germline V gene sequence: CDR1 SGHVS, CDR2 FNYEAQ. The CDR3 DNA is TGTGCCAGCAGCTTAGAGATCTCCCCTCACGGCAATGAGCAGTTCTTC. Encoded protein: CASSLEISPHGNEQFF.

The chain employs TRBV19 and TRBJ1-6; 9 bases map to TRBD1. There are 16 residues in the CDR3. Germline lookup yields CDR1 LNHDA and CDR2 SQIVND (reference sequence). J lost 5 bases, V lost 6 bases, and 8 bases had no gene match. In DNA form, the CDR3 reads TGTGCCAGTAGCCCGGGACAGGGTCTGCATAATTCACCCCTCCACTTT. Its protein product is CASSPGQGLHNSPLHF.

CDR3 sequence reads: CASSFTRGRNTEAFF. In DNA, the CDR3 is TGTGCCAGCAGCTTTACAAGAGGGAGGAACACTGAAGCTTTCTTT. The rearrangement joins TRBV7-2 to TRBJ1-1; D not resolved. Trimming stripped 3 bases from V and 1 base from J, with 12 bases between. Germline V gene data show CDR1 as SGHTA and CDR2 as FQGNSA. CDR3 size: 15 residues.

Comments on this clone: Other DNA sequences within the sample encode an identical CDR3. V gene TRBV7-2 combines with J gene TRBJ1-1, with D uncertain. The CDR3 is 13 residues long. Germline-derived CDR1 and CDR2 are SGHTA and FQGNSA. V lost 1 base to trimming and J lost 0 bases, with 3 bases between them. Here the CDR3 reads CASSLGMNTEAFF. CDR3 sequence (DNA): TGTGCCAGCAGCTTAGGGATGAACACTGAAGCTTTCTTT.

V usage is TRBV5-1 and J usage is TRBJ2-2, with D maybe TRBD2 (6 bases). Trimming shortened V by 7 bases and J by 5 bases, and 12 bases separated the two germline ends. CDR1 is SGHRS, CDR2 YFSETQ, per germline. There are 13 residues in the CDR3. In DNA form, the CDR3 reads TGCGCCAGCCGCCCGGGGGAGACCGGGGAGCTGTTTTTT. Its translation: CASRPGETGELFF.

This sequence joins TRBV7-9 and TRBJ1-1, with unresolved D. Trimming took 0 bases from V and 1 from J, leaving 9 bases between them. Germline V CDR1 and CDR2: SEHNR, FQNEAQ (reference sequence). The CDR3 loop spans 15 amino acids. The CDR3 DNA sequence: TGTGCCAGCAGCTTAGCGCGGACGGCGAACACTGAAGCTTTCTTT. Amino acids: CASSLARTANTEAFF.

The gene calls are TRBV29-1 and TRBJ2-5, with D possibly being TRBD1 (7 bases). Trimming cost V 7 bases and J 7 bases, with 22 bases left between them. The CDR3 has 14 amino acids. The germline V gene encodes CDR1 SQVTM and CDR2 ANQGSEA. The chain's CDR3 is CSAQGEVLSGTQYF. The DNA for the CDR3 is TGCAGCGCCCAGGGGGAGGTCCTCTCAGGGACCCAGTACTTC.

The DNA of the CDR3 is TGTGCCAGTTCATCGGTGGATTCCCCCGGGGAGCTGTTTTTT. It specifies CASSSVDSPGELFF. V is TRBV5-4 and J is TRBJ2-2; no firm D call. V shed 8 bases and J shed 6 bases, with 17 bases lying between them. CDR1 and CDR2 (germline): SGHNT, YYREEE (reference sequence). There are 14 residues in the CDR3.

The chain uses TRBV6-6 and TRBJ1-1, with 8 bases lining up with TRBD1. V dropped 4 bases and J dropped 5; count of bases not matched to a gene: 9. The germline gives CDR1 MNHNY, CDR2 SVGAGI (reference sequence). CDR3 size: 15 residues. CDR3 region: CASSSPGGLGTEAFF. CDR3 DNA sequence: TGTGCCAGCAGTTCCCCAGGGGGCTTAGGAACTGAAGCTTTCTTT.

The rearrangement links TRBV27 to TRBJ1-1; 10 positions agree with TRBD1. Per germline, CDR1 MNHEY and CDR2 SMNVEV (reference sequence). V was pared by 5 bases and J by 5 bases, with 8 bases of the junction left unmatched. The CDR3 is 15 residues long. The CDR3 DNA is TGTGCCAGCAGTCCGGGACAGGGGAGAAGGACTGAAGCTTTCTTT. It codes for CASSPGQGRRTEAFF.

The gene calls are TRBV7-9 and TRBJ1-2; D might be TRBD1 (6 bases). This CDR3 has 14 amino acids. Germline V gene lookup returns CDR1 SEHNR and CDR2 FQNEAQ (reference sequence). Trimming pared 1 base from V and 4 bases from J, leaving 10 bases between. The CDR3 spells CASSLVGAIYGYTF. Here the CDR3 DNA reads TGTGCCAGCAGCTTAGTGGGGGCAATCTATGGCTACACCTTC.

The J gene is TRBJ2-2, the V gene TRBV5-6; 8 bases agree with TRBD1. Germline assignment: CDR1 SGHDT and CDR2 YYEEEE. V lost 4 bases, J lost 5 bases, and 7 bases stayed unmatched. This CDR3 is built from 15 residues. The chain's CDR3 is CASSRRDRRTGELFF. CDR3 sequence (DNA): TGTGCCAGCAGCCGCAGGGACAGGCGGACCGGGGAGCTGTTTTTT.